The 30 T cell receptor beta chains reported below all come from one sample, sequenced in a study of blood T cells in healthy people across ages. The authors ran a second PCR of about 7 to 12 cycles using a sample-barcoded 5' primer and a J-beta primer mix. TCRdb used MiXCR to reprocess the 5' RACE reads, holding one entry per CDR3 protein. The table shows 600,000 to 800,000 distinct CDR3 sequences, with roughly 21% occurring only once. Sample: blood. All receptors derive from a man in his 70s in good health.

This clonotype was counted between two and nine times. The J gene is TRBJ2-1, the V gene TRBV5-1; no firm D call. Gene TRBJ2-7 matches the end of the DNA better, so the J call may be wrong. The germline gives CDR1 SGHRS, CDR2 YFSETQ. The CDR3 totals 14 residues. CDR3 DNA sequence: TGCGCCAGCAGCTATCAAATAGGGAACTACGAGCAGTACTTC. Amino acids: CASSYQIGNYEQYF.

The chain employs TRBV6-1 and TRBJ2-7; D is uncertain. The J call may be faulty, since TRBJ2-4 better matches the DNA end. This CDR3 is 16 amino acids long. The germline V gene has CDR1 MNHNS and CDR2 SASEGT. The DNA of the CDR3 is TGTGCCAGCAGTGAAGGGTGGTCTAGTGGCAAAAACATTCAGTACTTC. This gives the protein CASSEGWSSGKNIQYF.

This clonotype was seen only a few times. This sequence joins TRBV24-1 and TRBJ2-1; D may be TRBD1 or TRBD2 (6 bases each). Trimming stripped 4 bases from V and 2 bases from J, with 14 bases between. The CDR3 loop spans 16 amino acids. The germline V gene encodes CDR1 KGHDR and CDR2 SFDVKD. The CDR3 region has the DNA TGTGCCACCAGTGACCCGGGGGCCCTCGCCTACAATGAGCAGTTCTTC. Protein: CATSDPGALAYNEQFF.

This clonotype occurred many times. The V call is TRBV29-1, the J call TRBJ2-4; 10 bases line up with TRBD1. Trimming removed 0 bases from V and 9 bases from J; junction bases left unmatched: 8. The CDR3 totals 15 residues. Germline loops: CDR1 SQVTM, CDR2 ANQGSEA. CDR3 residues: CSVEDPDRGLSIQYF. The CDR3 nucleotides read TGCAGCGTTGAAGATCCCGACAGGGGGCTAAGCATTCAGTACTTC.

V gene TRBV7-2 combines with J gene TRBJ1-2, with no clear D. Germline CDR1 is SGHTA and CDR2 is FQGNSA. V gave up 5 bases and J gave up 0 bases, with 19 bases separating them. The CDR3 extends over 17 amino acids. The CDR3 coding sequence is TGTGCCAGCAGCAAGGGCCAGCCTGAAAGAGCTAACTATGGCTACACCTTC. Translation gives CASSKGQPERANYGYTF.

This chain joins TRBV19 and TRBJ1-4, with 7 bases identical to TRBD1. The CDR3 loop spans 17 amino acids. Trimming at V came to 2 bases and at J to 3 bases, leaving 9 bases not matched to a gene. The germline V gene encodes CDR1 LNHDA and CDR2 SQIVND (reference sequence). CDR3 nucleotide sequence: TGTGCCAGTAGTATATCCGGGACAGCCGGGTCTAATGAAAAACTGTTTTTT. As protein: CASSISGTAGSNEKLFF.

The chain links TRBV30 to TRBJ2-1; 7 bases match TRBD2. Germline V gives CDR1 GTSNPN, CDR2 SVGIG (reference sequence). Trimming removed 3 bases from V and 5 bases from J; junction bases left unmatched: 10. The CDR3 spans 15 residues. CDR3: CAWRHGAGKNNEQFF. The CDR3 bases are TGTGCCTGGAGACATGGAGCGGGAAAGAACAATGAGCAGTTCTTC.

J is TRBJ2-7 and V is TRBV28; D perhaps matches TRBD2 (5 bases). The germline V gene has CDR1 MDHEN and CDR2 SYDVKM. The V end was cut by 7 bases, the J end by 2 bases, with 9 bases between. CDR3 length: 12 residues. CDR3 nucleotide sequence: TGTGCCAGCATGGGAGTTCCCTACGAGCAGTACTTC. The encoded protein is CASMGVPYEQYF. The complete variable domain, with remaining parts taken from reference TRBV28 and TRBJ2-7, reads DVKVTQSSRYLVKRTGEKVFLECVQDMDHENMFWYRQDPGLGLRLIYFSYDVKMKEKGDIPEGYSVSREKKERFSLILESASTNQTSMYLCASMGVPYEQYFGPGTRLTVT.

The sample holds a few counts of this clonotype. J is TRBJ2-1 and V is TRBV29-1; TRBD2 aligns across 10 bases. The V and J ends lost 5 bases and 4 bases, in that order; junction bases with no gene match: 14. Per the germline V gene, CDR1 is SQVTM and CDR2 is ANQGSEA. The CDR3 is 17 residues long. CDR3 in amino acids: CSVKPLAGRDRYNEQFF. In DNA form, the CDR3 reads TGCAGCGTTAAGCCACTAGCGGGAAGGGATAGGTACAATGAGCAGTTCTTC.

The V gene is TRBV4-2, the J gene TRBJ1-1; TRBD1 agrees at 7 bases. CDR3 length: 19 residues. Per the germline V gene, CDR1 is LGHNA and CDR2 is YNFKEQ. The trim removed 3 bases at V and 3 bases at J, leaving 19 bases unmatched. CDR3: CASSQAMLWWTGGDTEAFF. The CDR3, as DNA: TGTGCCAGCAGCCAGGCCATGCTGTGGTGGACAGGAGGGGACACTGAAGCTTTCTTT.

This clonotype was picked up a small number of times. As DNA, the CDR3 is TGTGCCAGCAGTTTATACAGGGATGACCAAGAGACCCAGTACTTC. Protein product: CASSLYRDDQETQYF. This chain joins TRBV28 and TRBJ2-5; TRBD1 is a possible D gene (6 bases). The CDR3 is 15 residues long. The V and J ends lost 1 base and 0 bases respectively, with 9 bases between them. Germline-derived CDR1 and CDR2 are MDHEN and SYDVKM. The variable domain in full, completed from reference TRBV28 and TRBJ2-5, reads DVKVTQSSRYLVKRTGEKVFLECVQDMDHENMFWYRQDPGLGLRLIYFSYDVKMKEKGDIPEGYSVSREKKERFSLILESASTNQTSMYLCASSLYRDDQETQYFGPGTRLLVL.

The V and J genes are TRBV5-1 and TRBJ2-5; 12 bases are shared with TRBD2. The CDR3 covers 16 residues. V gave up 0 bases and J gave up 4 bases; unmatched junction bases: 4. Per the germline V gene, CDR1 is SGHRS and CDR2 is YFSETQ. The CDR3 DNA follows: TGCGCCAGCAGCTTGGGACTAGCGGGAGCCGCAGAGACCCAGTACTTC. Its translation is CASSLGLAGAAETQYF.

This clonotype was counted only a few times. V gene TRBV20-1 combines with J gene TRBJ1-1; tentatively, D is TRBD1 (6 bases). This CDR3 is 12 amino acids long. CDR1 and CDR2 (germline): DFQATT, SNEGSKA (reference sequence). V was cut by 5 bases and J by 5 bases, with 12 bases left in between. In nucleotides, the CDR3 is TGCAGTGCTCTACAGGGTGGGACTGAAGCTTTCTTT. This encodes CSALQGGTEAFF.

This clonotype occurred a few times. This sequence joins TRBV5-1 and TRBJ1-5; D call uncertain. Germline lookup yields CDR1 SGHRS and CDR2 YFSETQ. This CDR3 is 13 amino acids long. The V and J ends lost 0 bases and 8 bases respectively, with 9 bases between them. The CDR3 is CASSLGTGKPQHF. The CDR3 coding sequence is TGCGCCAGCAGCTTGGGGACGGGGAAGCCCCAGCATTTT.

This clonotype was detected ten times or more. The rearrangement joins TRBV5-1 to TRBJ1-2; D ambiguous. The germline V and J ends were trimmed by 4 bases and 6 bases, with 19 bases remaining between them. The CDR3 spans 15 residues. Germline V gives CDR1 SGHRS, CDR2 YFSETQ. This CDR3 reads CASSPGSRMHDGYTF. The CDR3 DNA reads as TGCGCCAGCAGCCCCGGGTCCAGGATGCACGATGGCTACACCTTC. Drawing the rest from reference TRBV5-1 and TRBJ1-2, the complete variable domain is KAGVTQTPRYLIKTRGQQVTLSCSPISGHRSVSWYQQTPGQGLQFLFEYFSETQRNKGNFPGRFSGRQFSNSRSEMNVSTLELGDSALYLCASSPGSRMHDGYTFGSGTRLTVV.

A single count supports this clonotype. The CDR3 coding sequence is TGTGCCAGCAGCTTAGGTGGGACTAGCGGGAGTGGCACAGATACGCAGTATTTT. Amino acids: CASSLGGTSGSGTDTQYF. The chain recombines TRBV11-2 with TRBJ2-3; TRBD2 matches at 14 bases. V lost 1 base to trimming and J lost 1 base; unmatched junction nucleotides: 4. CDR3 size: 18 residues. Per germline, CDR1 SGHAT and CDR2 FQNNGV.

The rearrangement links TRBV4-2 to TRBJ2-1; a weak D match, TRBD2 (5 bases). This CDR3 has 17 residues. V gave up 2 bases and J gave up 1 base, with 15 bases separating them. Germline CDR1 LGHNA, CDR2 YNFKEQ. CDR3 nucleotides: TGTGCCAGCAGCCAACAGCACGGAGCGGTATCCTACAATGAGCAGTTCTTC. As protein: CASSQQHGAVSYNEQFF.

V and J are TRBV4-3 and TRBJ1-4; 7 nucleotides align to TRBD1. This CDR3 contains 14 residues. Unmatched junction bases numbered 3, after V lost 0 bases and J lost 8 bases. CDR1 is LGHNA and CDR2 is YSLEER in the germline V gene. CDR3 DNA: TGCGCCAGCAGCCAAGAGAAGGGGGCGGAAAAACTGTTTTTT. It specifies CASSQEKGAEKLFF.

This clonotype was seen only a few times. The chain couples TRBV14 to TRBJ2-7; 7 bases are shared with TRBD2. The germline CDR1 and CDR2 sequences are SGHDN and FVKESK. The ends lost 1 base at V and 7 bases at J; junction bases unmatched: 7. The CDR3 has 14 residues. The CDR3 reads CASSQAAGVGEQYF. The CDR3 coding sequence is TGTGCCAGCAGCCAAGCGGCGGGAGTTGGTGAGCAGTACTTC.

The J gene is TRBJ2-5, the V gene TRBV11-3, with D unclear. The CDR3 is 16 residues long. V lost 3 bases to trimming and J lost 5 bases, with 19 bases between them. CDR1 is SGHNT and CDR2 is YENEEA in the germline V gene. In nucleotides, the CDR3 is TGTGCCAGCAGCTTGACCAAGGACGAGACAAGGGAGACCCAGTACTTC. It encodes CASSLTKDETRETQYF.

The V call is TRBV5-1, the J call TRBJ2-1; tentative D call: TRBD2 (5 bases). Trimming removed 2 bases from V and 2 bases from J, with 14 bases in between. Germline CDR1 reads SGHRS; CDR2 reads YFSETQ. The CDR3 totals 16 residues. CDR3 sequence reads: CASSFHPEATYNEQFF. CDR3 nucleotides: TGCGCCAGCAGCTTCCACCCGGAGGCGACCTACAATGAGCAGTTCTTC.

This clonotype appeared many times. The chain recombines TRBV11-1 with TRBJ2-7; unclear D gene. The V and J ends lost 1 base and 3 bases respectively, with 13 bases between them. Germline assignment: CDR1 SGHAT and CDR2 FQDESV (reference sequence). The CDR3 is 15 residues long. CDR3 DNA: TGTGCCAGCAGCTTAGGGCCTGCGACCAACTACGAGCAGTACTTC. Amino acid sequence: CASSLGPATNYEQYF.

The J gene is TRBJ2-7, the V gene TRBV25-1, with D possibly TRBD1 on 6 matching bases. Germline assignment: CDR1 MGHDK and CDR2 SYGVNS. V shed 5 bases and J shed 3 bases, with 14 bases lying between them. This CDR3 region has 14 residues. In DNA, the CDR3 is TGTGCCAGCAGTACTCGGGTAGGGGGCTACGAGCAGTACTTC. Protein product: CASSTRVGGYEQYF.

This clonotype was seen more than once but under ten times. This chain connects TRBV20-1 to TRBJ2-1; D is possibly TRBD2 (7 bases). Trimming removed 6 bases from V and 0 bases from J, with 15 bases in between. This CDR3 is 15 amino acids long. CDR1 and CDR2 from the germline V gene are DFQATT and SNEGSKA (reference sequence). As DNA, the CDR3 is TGCAGTGCCCTCCCGGGGGGCAGCTCCTACAATGAGCAGTTCTTC. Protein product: CSALPGGSSYNEQFF.

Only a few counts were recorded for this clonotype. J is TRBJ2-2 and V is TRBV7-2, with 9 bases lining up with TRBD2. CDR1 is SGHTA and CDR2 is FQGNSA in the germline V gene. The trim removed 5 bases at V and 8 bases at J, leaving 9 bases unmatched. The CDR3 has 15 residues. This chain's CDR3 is CASSLNSGSQGELFF. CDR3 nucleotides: TGTGCCAGCAGCCTAAATAGCGGGAGTCAGGGGGAGCTGTTTTTT.

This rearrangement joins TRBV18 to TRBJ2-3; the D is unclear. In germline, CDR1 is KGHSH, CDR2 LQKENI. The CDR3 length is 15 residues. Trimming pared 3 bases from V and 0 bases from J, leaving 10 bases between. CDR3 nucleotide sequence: TGTGCCAGCTCACCCTTAATGTTGAGCACAGATACGCAGTATTTT. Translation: CASSPLMLSTDTQYF.

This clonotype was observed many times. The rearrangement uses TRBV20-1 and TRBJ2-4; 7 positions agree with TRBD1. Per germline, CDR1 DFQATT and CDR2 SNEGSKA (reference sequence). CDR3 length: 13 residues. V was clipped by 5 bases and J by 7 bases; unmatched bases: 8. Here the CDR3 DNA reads TGCAGTGCTGAACAGGGGTTCGCTAACATTCAGTACTTC. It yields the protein CSAEQGFANIQYF.

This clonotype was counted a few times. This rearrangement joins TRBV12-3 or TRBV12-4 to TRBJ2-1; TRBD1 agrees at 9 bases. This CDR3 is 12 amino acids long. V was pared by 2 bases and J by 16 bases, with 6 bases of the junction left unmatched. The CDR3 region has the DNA TGTGCCAGCAGTTTACCCGGGACAGGGCTCTTCTTC. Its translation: CASSLPGTGLFF.

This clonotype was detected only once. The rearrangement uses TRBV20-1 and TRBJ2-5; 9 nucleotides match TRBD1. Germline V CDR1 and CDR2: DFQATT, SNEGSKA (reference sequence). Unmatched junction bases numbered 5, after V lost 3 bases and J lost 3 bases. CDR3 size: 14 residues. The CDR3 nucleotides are TGCAGTGCTAGTCGTCGGACAGGGGAAGAGACCCAGTACTTC. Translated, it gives CSASRRTGEETQYF.

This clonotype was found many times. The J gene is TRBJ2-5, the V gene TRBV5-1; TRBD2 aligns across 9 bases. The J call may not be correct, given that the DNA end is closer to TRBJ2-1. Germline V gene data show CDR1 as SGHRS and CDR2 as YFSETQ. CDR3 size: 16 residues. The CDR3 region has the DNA TGCGCCAGCAGCGAAGGGACTAGCCGTGTGGTCAATGAGCAGTTCTTC. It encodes CASSEGTSRVVNEQFF.